The 27 T cell receptor beta chains below all came from one sample that was sequenced in a study of spatial heterogeneity in lung cancer. TCRdb re-called the 5' RACE reads with MiXCR, one entry per CDR3 protein. This sample yields about 15,000 distinct CDR3 sequences, of which 3.6% are seen a single time; 9.5% to 10% belongs to the top ten. Time point in this sample: sample taken at primary tumor resection. Sequenced here: normal lung tissue next to the tumor, sampled at surgery. These TCRs come from a male donor with early-stage non-small cell lung cancer.

This clonotype was counted ten times or more. Little can be read into the size of this beta chain, an off-target read in a library designed for alpha chains. CDR3 amino acids: CSALDRTGANTEAFF. CDR3 in DNA: TGCAGTGCTTTGGACAGGACGGGAGCGAACACTGAAGCTTTCTTT. The chain couples TRBV20-1 to TRBJ1-1; TRBD1 aligns across 7 bases. Per the germline V gene, CDR1 is DFQATT and CDR2 is SNEGSKA (reference sequence). V lost 5 bases, J lost 1 base, and 10 bases stayed unmatched. The CDR3 length is 15 residues.

This clonotype was seen many times. The library was built for alpha chains, so this beta chain is an off-target read and its size means little. The chain is built from TRBV11-3 and TRBJ1-5; 9 nucleotides line up with TRBD1. Looked up from germline, CDR1 is SGHNT and CDR2 is YENEEA. There are 15 residues in the CDR3. The junction had 3 bases not matched to a gene; V was cut back by 3 bases and J by 3 bases. This CDR3 is CASSLGQGANQPQHF. Here the CDR3 DNA reads TGTGCCAGCAGCTTGGGACAGGGCGCCAATCAGCCCCAGCATTTT.

In this sample, this clonotype turned up many times. Because this beta chain is a stray read in a library intended to capture alpha chains, its abundance should not be given much weight. The J gene is TRBJ1-3, the V gene TRBV4-2; tentatively, D is TRBD1 (5 bases). The germline V gene encodes CDR1 LGHNA and CDR2 YNFKEQ. The length of the CDR3 is 18 residues. V was pared by 0 bases and J by 4 bases, with 19 bases between. In DNA form, the CDR3 reads TGTGCCAGCAGCCAAGAAAGAGTTAGTCCAGGGCGCGGAAACACCATATATTTT. It yields the protein CASSQERVSPGRGNTIYF.

Many counts were recorded for this clonotype. The library was prepared for alpha chains; this beta chain is a stray read, so its frequency means little. This chain links TRBV19 with TRBJ2-4, with 8 nucleotides matching TRBD1. J gave up 8 bases and V 4 bases, and 4 bases lay outside the gene matches. The CDR3 totals 13 residues. The germline CDR1 and CDR2 sequences are LNHDA and SQIVND (reference sequence). CDR3 nucleotides: TGTGCCAGTAGTACAGGGGGCTCGTACATTCAGTACTTC. Its translation: CASSTGGSYIQYF.

This clonotype was seen many times. Because this beta chain is a stray read in a library intended to capture alpha chains, its abundance should not be given much weight. CDR3 in DNA: TGTGCCAGCAGCCAAGATCGGAATACGCAGTATTTT. Translating gives CASSQDRNTQYF. The chain carries TRBV3-1 and TRBJ2-3; D not certain. Germline assignment: CDR1 LGHDT and CDR2 YNNKEL (reference sequence). The V and J ends lost 0 bases and 7 bases respectively, with 5 bases between them. The CDR3 is 12 amino acids.

This clonotype was found many times. A library made for alpha chains picked up this beta chain off target, so its size means little. The chain has TRBV2 and TRBJ2-3; D unclear. CDR1 SNHLY and CDR2 FYNNEI come from the germline V gene. Trimming took off 2 bases at V and 5 bases at J, with 5 bases between the two ends. The CDR3 runs 12 residues. The CDR3: CASSESGDTQYF. The CDR3, as DNA: TGTGCCAGCAGTGAATCCGGAGATACGCAGTATTTT.

This clonotype was seen ten or more times. A library prepared for alpha chains yielded this beta chain as an off-target read; its size is of little meaning. The chain uses TRBV3-1 and TRBJ2-7; no clear D gene. The CDR3 runs to 15 residues. Germline values: CDR1 LGHDT, CDR2 YNNKEL (reference sequence). The V end lost 1 base, the J end lost 0 bases, and 10 bases lay between the germline ends. In DNA form, the CDR3 reads TGTGCCAGCAGCCAAGGTGTGTCTAGCTCCTACGAGCAGTACTTC. Translation: CASSQGVSSSYEQYF.

This clonotype was found many times. Little can be read into the size of this beta chain, an off-target read in a library designed for alpha chains. The gene calls are TRBV28 and TRBJ2-7; D is unresolved. The V end lost 7 bases, the J end lost 5 bases, and 12 bases lay between the germline ends. Germline-derived CDR1 and CDR2 are MDHEN and SYDVKM. CDR3 length equals 12 residues. The CDR3 region has the DNA TGTGCCAGCAAAGACACGGCCCACGAGCAGTACTTC. Protein: CASKDTAHEQYF. The variable domain in full, completed from reference TRBV28 and TRBJ2-7, reads DVKVTQSSRYLVKRTGEKVFLECVQDMDHENMFWYRQDPGLGLRLIYFSYDVKMKEKGDIPEGYSVSREKKERFSLILESASTNQTSMYLCASKDTAHEQYFGPGTRLTVT.

This clonotype was seen many times. This beta chain is a stray sequence in a library constructed for alpha chains; its clone size is not meaningful. V gene TRBV6-1 combines with J gene TRBJ1-2, with D unclear. The CDR3 extends over 13 amino acids. Trimming removed 4 bases at V and 2 bases at J, with 8 bases between. CDR1 is MNHNS and CDR2 is SASEGT in the germline V gene. CDR3 sequence (DNA): TGTGCCAGCAGTGTACCGGGCAACTATGGCTACACCTTC. Translating it yields CASSVPGNYGYTF.

This clonotype was seen at least ten times. Since the library was made to target alpha chains, this beta chain is a stray read and its abundance is not meaningful. The chain joins TRBV29-1 to TRBJ1-2; D unresolved. Trimming took 2 bases from V and 4 from J, leaving 8 bases between them. Germline CDR1 is SQVTM and CDR2 is ANQGSEA. The CDR3 is 12 amino acids. CDR3 in amino acids: CSVEKGAYGYTF. CDR3 nucleotide sequence: TGCAGCGTTGAAAAGGGAGCCTATGGCTACACCTTC.

Notes on this clonotype: Because this beta chain is a stray read in a library intended to capture alpha chains, its abundance should not be given much weight. The V and J genes are TRBV2 and TRBJ1-5, with D unclear. Germline assignment: CDR1 SNHLY and CDR2 FYNNEI. This CDR3 spans 14 amino acids. The V and J ends lost 1 base and 4 bases respectively, with 8 bases between them. CDR3 nucleotides: TGTGCCAGCAGTGAAGGGGGTGGAAATCAGCCCCAGCATTTT. Its translation: CASSEGGGNQPQHF.

This clonotype was found many times. This beta chain is a stray read from a library made for alpha chains; its abundance is not meaningful. The gene calls are TRBV7-9 and TRBJ2-7; 10 nucleotides match TRBD2. Per the germline V gene, CDR1 is SEHNR and CDR2 is FQNEAQ (reference sequence). J gave up 2 bases and V 2 bases, and 3 bases lay outside the gene matches. The CDR3 has 15 residues. CDR3 DNA: TGTGCCAGCAGCTTAACTAGCGGGGAGACCTACGAGCAGTACTTC. As protein: CASSLTSGETYEQYF.

This clonotype was counted at least ten times. This beta chain came through as a stray read in a library set up for alpha chains, and its size says little. The gene calls are TRBV12-3 or TRBV12-4 and TRBJ1-1; 8 nucleotides line up with TRBD1. CDR3 length: 14 amino acids. Trimming cost V 3 bases and J 6 bases; bases outside gene matches: 6. CDR3 DNA sequence: TGTGCCAGCAGTTTGACAGGGGCCTCCGCTGAAGCTTTCTTT. Encoded protein: CASSLTGASAEAFF.

This clonotype was observed many times. This beta chain came through as a stray read in a library set up for alpha chains, and its size says little. This rearrangement joins TRBV5-5 to TRBJ1-2; 7 bases line up with TRBD1. The CDR3 consists of 13 residues. CDR1 is SGHKS and CDR2 is YYEKEE in the germline V gene (reference sequence). The junction had 2 bases not matched to a gene; V was cut back by 4 bases and J by 2 bases. The CDR3 here is CASSQDRNYGYTF. The DNA of the CDR3 is TGTGCCAGCAGCCAGGACAGGAACTATGGCTACACCTTC.

This clonotype was seen at least ten times. The library was designed around alpha chains, so this beta chain is a stray read whose abundance carries little weight. DNA of the CDR3: TGCAGTGCGCTTATCCCGGCAACTAATGAAAAACTGTTTTTT. It codes for CSALIPATNEKLFF. The chain joins TRBV20-1 to TRBJ1-4; D is unclear. The germline gives CDR1 DFQATT, CDR2 SNEGSKA (reference sequence). The V end lost 6 bases, the J end lost 0 bases, and 11 bases lay between the germline ends. The CDR3 extends over 14 amino acids.

This clonotype was seen at least ten times. Because this beta chain is a stray read in a library intended to capture alpha chains, its abundance should not be given much weight. The chain links TRBV20-1 to TRBJ2-2; 7 bases are a match to TRBD1. Per germline, CDR1 DFQATT and CDR2 SNEGSKA (reference sequence). Trimming cost V 6 bases and J 4 bases; bases outside gene matches: 8. The CDR3 is made up of 14 amino acids. The DNA of the CDR3 is TGCAGTGCCCCAGGGGACAGCCGCACCGGGGAGCTGTTTTTT. Translating it yields CSAPGDSRTGELFF.

This clonotype was seen many times. This beta chain was picked up by a library intended for alpha chains and is off target, so its count carries little meaning. V gene TRBV5-1 combines with J gene TRBJ1-1, with 7 bases matching TRBD1. V lost 6 bases and J lost 0; bases outside the gene matches: 5. The CDR3 is made up of 14 amino acids. Germline V gene sequence: CDR1 SGHRS, CDR2 YFSETQ. CDR3 DNA: TGCGCCAGCATGCTTGGACAGGTGAACACTGAAGCTTTCTTT. Translation gives CASMLGQVNTEAFF.

About this clonotype itself: With a much larger clone just one base away, this may be a read error. The library was built for alpha chains, so this beta chain is an off-target read and its size means little. The chain carries TRBV5-1 and TRBJ2-7; no clear D. Looked up from germline, CDR1 is SGHRS and CDR2 is YFSETQ. CDR3 length: 13 amino acids. This CDR3 is CASSTRSSYGQYF. DNA of the CDR3: TGCGCCAGCTCGACAAGGAGCTCCTACGGGCAGTACTTC.

This clonotype appeared many times. This beta chain is a stray read from a library made for alpha chains; its abundance is not meaningful. For the CDR3, the DNA is TGCAGTGCTCCTGACAGCGGGAGGAAGAAAGATACGCAGTATTTT. It is translated as CSAPDSGRKKDTQYF. The chain has TRBV20-1 and TRBJ2-3; 9 bases are a match to TRBD2. Per germline, CDR1 DFQATT and CDR2 SNEGSKA (reference sequence). The junction had 11 bases not matched to a gene; V was cut back by 5 bases and J by 5 bases. CDR3 length equals 15 residues.

In its sample, this clonotype is medium-sized (0.01 to 0.1%). In a library made to pick up alpha chains, this beta chain is a stray read with a size that means little. V and J are TRBV5-4 and TRBJ1-1; D uncertain. Germline V CDR1 and CDR2: SGHNT, YYREEE (reference sequence). The V end was cut by 3 bases, the J end by 1 base, with 7 bases between. This CDR3 has 13 residues. CDR3 nucleotide sequence: TGTGCCAGCAGCTCACAGAGGAACACTGAAGCTTTCTTT. It is translated as CASSSQRNTEAFF.

In its sample, this clonotype was seen many times. Since the library was made to target alpha chains, this beta chain is a stray read and its abundance is not meaningful. This chain links TRBV10-3 with TRBJ2-7, with D unresolved. Germline CDR1 ENHRY, CDR2 SYGVKD. The CDR3 is 12 amino acids. The V and J ends lost 10 bases and 2 bases respectively, with 12 bases between them. The CDR3, as DNA: TGTGCCACCTCGGGCGCGGCCTACGAGCAGTACTTC. This translates into CATSGAAYEQYF.

This clonotype has a count of ten or more. This beta chain is an unintended read in a library built for alpha chains; its size means little. The V call is TRBV7-9, the J call TRBJ2-2, with no clear D. Germline values: CDR1 SEHNR, CDR2 FQNEAQ (reference sequence). The V and J ends lost 2 bases and 0 bases respectively, with 4 bases between them. The CDR3 covers 14 residues. CDR3 in DNA: TGTGCCAGCAGCTTAAACCCGAACACCGGGGAGCTGTTTTTT. Its protein is CASSLNPNTGELFF.

In this sample, this clonotype turned up many times. The size of this beta chain means little, since it is a stray read in a library made for alpha chains. The chain couples TRBV29-1 to TRBJ1-2, with a possible D match to TRBD1 (5 bases). V was clipped by 7 bases and J by 5 bases, with 11 bases between them. Germline CDR1 and CDR2: SQVTM and ANQGSEA. The CDR3 extends over 11 amino acids. This CDR3 is CSALRGYGYTF. CDR3 sequence (DNA): TGCAGCGCCCTAAGGGGATATGGCTACACCTTC.

In its sample, this clonotype was seen many times. Little can be read into the size of this beta chain, an off-target read in a library designed for alpha chains. V is TRBV28 and J is TRBJ2-6; D call uncertain. The germline V and J ends were trimmed by 5 bases and 0 bases, with 11 bases remaining between them. This CDR3 has 16 residues. Germline V lookup: CDR1 MDHEN, CDR2 SYDVKM. In DNA form, the CDR3 reads TGTGCCAGCAGTCGTAACTCCGGCTCTGGGGCCAACGTCCTGACTTTC. Encoded protein: CASSRNSGSGANVLTF.

This clonotype was seen many times. The library was prepared for alpha chains; this beta chain is a stray read, so its frequency means little. The rearrangement joins TRBV12-3 or TRBV12-4 to TRBJ1-1; D uncertain. V was pared by 1 base and J by 0 bases, with 6 bases between. The CDR3 spans 14 residues. CDR3 region: CASSLDFMNTEAFF. For the CDR3, the DNA is TGTGCCAGCAGTTTAGATTTCATGAACACTGAAGCTTTCTTT.

This clonotype was detected ten times or more. The library was built for alpha chains, so this beta chain is an off-target read and its size means little. The V gene is TRBV24-1, the J gene TRBJ2-7; 14 bases agree with TRBD2. Trimming cost V 9 bases and J 3 bases; bases outside gene matches: 3. Germline lookup yields CDR1 KGHDR and CDR2 SFDVKD. This CDR3 is 14 amino acids long. CDR3 sequence (DNA): TGTGCCACCCAGGGGACTAGCGGGAGCTACGAGCAGTACTTC. Its protein is CATQGTSGSYEQYF.

Regarding this clonotype: Since the library was made to target alpha chains, this beta chain is a stray read and its abundance is not meaningful. The chain has TRBV27 and TRBJ2-2, with 11 bases matching TRBD1. The V gene end was trimmed by 8 bases and the J gene end by 10 bases; junction bases not matched to a gene: 9. Germline CDR1 reads MNHEY; CDR2 reads SMNVEV (reference sequence). The CDR3 runs to 14 residues. The DNA for the CDR3 is TGTGCCAGCGCCCCCGGGACAGGGGGGGAGGAGCTGTTTTTT. Its protein is CASAPGTGGEELFF.